What follows are 21 T cell receptor beta chains derived from one specimen sequenced in a study of cytomegalovirus exposure and HLA in healthy donors. The study ran its PCR with 60 Vbeta and 13 Jbeta primers. Here immunoSEQ multiplex PCR was the method, and the copy in TCRdb shows in-frame clones only, minus some. The repertoire holds some 120,000 clones, with around 77% as singletons. Material for sequencing was PBMCs. These receptors were obtained from a human donor in good health.

The chain combines TRBV28 with TRBJ2-1; 12 bases are shared with TRBD2. Germline CDR1 reads MDHEN; CDR2 reads SYDVKM. V trimming: 7 bases; J trimming: 5 bases; junction bases outside the gene matches: 21. CDR3 length: 20 amino acids. CDR3 nucleotide sequence: TGTGCCAGCAATTCAATCGGGCTAGCGGGAGGGGCTAGAGGGAACAATGAGCAGTTCTTC. Translation: CASNSIGLAGGARGNNEQFF. The entire variable domain, with the rest obtained from reference TRBV28 and TRBJ2-1, is as follows: DVKVTQSSRYLVKRTGEKVFLECVQDMDHENMFWYRQDPGLGLRLIYFSYDVKMKEKGDIPEGYSVSREKKERFSLILESASTNQTSMYLCASNSIGLAGGARGNNEQFFGPGTRLTVL.

This rearrangement joins TRBV10-3 to TRBJ2-7; TRBD1 is a possible D gene (6 bases). CDR1 is ENHRY, CDR2 SYGVKD, per germline. The V and J ends lost 2 bases and 6 bases respectively, with 26 bases between them. There are 18 residues in the CDR3. This chain's CDR3 is CAISEPIDLGTPLTEQYF. CDR3 DNA: TGTGCCATCAGTGAGCCCATCGATTTGGGGACACCCCTCACCGAGCAGTACTTC.

The chain combines TRBV10-1 with TRBJ2-5, with 7 bases matching TRBD1. With 4 bases clipped from V and 3 bases from J, the junction kept 5 bases outside the gene matches. Germline CDR1 reads WNHNN; CDR2 reads SYGVQD (reference sequence). The length of the CDR3 is 14 residues. The CDR3 is CASSGGTAKETQYF. CDR3 sequence (DNA): TGCGCCAGCAGTGGGGGGACAGCGAAAGAGACCCAGTACTTC.

The genes are TRBV7-8 and TRBJ2-2, with D possibly being TRBD1 (6 bases). V lost 5 bases and J 0 bases, leaving 13 bases between the germline ends. The germline V gene encodes CDR1 SGHVS and CDR2 FQNEAQ. The CDR3 totals 16 residues. CDR3 sequence reads: CASSQRQASNTGELFF. CDR3 coding DNA: TGTGCCAGCAGCCAAAGACAGGCTTCGAACACCGGGGAGCTGTTTTTT. Filled out from reference TRBV7-8 and TRBJ2-2, the complete variable domain reads GAGVSQSPRYKVAKRGQDVALRCDPISGHVSLFWYQQALGQGPEFLTYFQNEAQLDKSGLPSDRFFAERPEGSVSTLKIQRTQQEDSAVYLCASSQRQASNTGELFFGEGSRLTVL.

A note on this clone: One end of the junction is discordant with germline, which a read error may explain. The chain uses TRBV6-4 and TRBJ1-1; 10 nucleotides match TRBD1. This CDR3 is 17 amino acids long. The V gene's germline CDR1 is MRHNA and CDR2 SNTAGT. The CDR3 loop is CASSYSGTGALNTEAFF. As DNA, the CDR3 is TGTGCCAGCAGTTACTCAGGGACAGGGGCTTTGAACACTGAAGCTTTCTTT.

This chain links TRBV19 with TRBJ2-5, with D unclear. V lost 3 bases and J 5 bases, leaving 10 bases between the germline ends. Germline values: CDR1 LNHDA, CDR2 SQIVND (reference sequence). This CDR3 spans 13 amino acids. CDR3 in amino acids: CASSMVGLETQYF. CDR3 DNA sequence: TGTGCCAGTAGTATGGTGGGCTTGGAGACCCAGTACTTC.

The chain uses TRBV9 and TRBJ2-3; no firm D call. Germline V lookup: CDR1 SGDLS, CDR2 YYNGEE. CDR3 length: 13 residues. Trimming removed 0 bases at V and 2 bases at J, with 4 bases between. The CDR3 coding sequence is TGTGCCAGCAGCGTAGATATCACAGATACGCAGTATTTT. Amino acids: CASSVDITDTQYF.

The genes are TRBV4-1 and TRBJ2-7; 9 bases are a match to TRBD1. Per germline, CDR1 MGHRA and CDR2 YSYEKL. This CDR3 has 18 amino acids. V lost 5 bases, J lost 0 bases, and 14 bases stayed unmatched. CDR3 in amino acids: CASSSRDRDVLSSYEQYF. The CDR3, as DNA: TGCGCCAGCAGCTCCCGGGACAGGGACGTTCTGAGCTCCTACGAGCAGTACTTC.

The CDR3 DNA is TGTGCCAGTAGAACGGGCGTGGGGGCGCACACTGAAGCTTTCTTT. Its protein is CASRTGVGAHTEAFF. The chain recombines TRBV19 with TRBJ1-1; possibly TRBD1 for D (6 bases). In germline, CDR1 is LNHDA, CDR2 SQIVND (reference sequence). Trimming took off 6 bases at V and 3 bases at J, with 17 bases between the two ends. There are 15 residues in the CDR3.

This clone occurred a few times. V gene TRBV9 combines with J gene TRBJ2-3, with 8 bases matching TRBD1. CDR3 length: 12 amino acids. The V segment lost 4 bases and the J segment 7 bases; nucleotides outside the gene matches: 2. Looked up from germline, CDR1 is SGDLS and CDR2 is YYNGEE. The CDR3 region is CASSPGGNTQYF. CDR3 DNA: TGTGCCAGCAGCCCAGGGGGCAATACGCAGTATTTT.

CDR3 residues: CASSRGTGNSYEQYF. The CDR3 DNA is TGTGCCAGCAGCCGGGGGACAGGGAACTCCTACGAGCAGTACTTC. The chain has TRBV27 and TRBJ2-5, with 9 bases identical to TRBD1. The J call may be incorrect, as the DNA end agrees better with TRBJ2-7. The germline V gene has CDR1 MNHEY and CDR2 SMNVEV (reference sequence). The CDR3 is made up of 15 amino acids.

The J gene is TRBJ1-3, the V gene TRBV14; D might be TRBD1 (5 bases). The V gene lost 1 base and the J gene lost 2 bases, with 6 bases spanning the gap. The CDR3 length is 14 residues. Germline CDR1 is SGHDN and CDR2 is FVKESK. Here the CDR3 DNA reads TGTGCCAGCAGCCAAGGGGGGGCTGGAAACACCATATATTTT. It yields the protein CASSQGGAGNTIYF.

The chain combines TRBV10-3 with TRBJ1-6; a weak D match, TRBD1 (5 bases). This CDR3 is 13 amino acids long. Trimming cost V 6 bases and J 5 bases, with 8 bases left between them. Germline V lookup: CDR1 ENHRY, CDR2 SYGVKD. In nucleotides, the CDR3 is TGTGCCATCAGGGGAGGGGATAATTCACCCCTCCACTTT. It codes for CAIRGGDNSPLHF.

The V and J genes are TRBV6-7 and TRBJ1-1; D not certain. TRBV6-7 is an ORF; its function is uncertain. The CDR3 sequence is 13 residues long. V lost 0 bases and J 6 bases, leaving 8 bases between the germline ends. The CDR3 bases are TGTGCCAGCAGTTACTCTAATTCCCCTGAAGCTTTCTTT. It is translated as CASSYSNSPEAFF.

This rearrangement joins TRBV5-8 to TRBJ1-5; TRBD1 matches 8 bases. J gave up 2 bases and V 4 bases, and 8 bases lay outside the gene matches. The germline gives CDR1 SGHTS, CDR2 YDEGEE. There are 16 residues in the CDR3. CDR3 loop: CASSPRGGQGNQPQHF. CDR3 coding DNA: TGTGCCAGCAGCCCGAGGGGGGGACAGGGCAATCAGCCCCAGCATTTT.

This clone was observed once. The gene calls are TRBV28 and TRBJ1-2, with a tentative D call TRBD1 (6 bases). V was clipped by 4 bases and J by 7 bases, with 19 bases between them. Germline CDR1 is MDHEN and CDR2 is SYDVKM. This CDR3 contains 15 residues. This chain's CDR3 is CASSSTSTTGPGYTF. CDR3 DNA sequence: TGTGCCAGCAGTTCCACATCGACAACAGGGCCTGGCTACACCTTC.

The V and J genes are TRBV28 and TRBJ2-3, with 7 bases lining up with TRBD2. V was pared by 6 bases and J by 8 bases, with 8 bases of the junction left unmatched. Germline V lookup: CDR1 MDHEN, CDR2 SYDVKM. The CDR3 has 13 residues. CDR3 nucleotide sequence: TGTGCCAGCAGCTTGGGGCGGGGGACTACGCAGTATTTT. Residues: CASSLGRGTTQYF.

This clone was found a few times. The V gene is TRBV11-2, the J gene TRBJ2-1, with 10 bases aligning to TRBD2. CDR1 is SGHAT and CDR2 is FQNNGV in the germline V gene. The J segment lost 12 bases and the V segment lost 4 bases, leaving 6 bases of the junction unmatched. The CDR3 consists of 13 residues. The CDR3 bases are TGTGCCAGCAGCTCCGGACTAGCGGAGGGGCAGTTCTTC. Protein product: CASSSGLAEGQFF.

V is TRBV5-6 and J is TRBJ2-4, with TRBD2 matching over 9 bases. V shed 4 bases, J shed 8 bases, and the junction held 13 bases outside the gene matches. CDR1 and CDR2 from the germline V gene are SGHDT and YYEEEE. The CDR3 is 16 amino acids. CDR3 amino acids: CASSLVDSGRGDIQYF. The CDR3 nucleotides read TGTGCCAGCAGCCTGGTAGATAGCGGGAGAGGGGACATTCAGTACTTC.

The J gene is TRBJ2-7, the V gene TRBV19; 9 bases line up with TRBD2. CDR3 length: 15 residues. The germline CDR1 and CDR2 sequences are LNHDA and SQIVND (reference sequence). With 6 bases clipped from V and 1 base from J, the junction kept 7 bases outside the gene matches. The CDR3 loop reads CASRWREGLSYEQYF. The CDR3 DNA is TGTGCCAGTAGATGGCGGGAGGGCCTTTCCTACGAGCAGTACTTC.

The rearrangement uses TRBV4-2 and TRBJ2-1; the D gene is possibly TRBD1 (5 bases). Per germline, CDR1 LGHNA and CDR2 YNFKEQ. The germline V and J ends were trimmed by 6 bases and 0 bases, with 12 bases remaining between them. The CDR3 loop spans 15 amino acids. This chain's CDR3 is CASSVGPSSYNEQFF. The CDR3 DNA is TGTGCCAGCAGTGTGGGGCCTAGCTCCTACAATGAGCAGTTCTTC.